This TCR beta chain was captured by sequencing in a study of beta chain features in type 1 diabetes. This CDR3 has 15 amino acids. J lost 9 bases, V lost 1 base, and 2 bases had no gene match. Looked up from germline, CDR1 is SGHAT and CDR2 is FQNNGV. Sequencing targeted expressed TCRB transcripts, as all isolated RNA had been reverse transcribed. Some clones are missing from TCRdb's copy, which holds only in-frame ones; the method was immunoSEQ multiplex PCR. Among about 900,000 clones listed, roughly a sixth were seen once. Sequences were obtained from naive CD4+ T cells from blood. This rearrangement joins TRBV11-2 to TRBJ2-1, with TRBD2 identical over 14 bases. The sequence was collected from a woman under 30 in good health. CDR3 in DNA: TGTGCCAGCAGCTTAGTGGGGACTAGCGGGGGTGAGCAGTTCTTC. Protein: CASSLVGTSGGEQFF.